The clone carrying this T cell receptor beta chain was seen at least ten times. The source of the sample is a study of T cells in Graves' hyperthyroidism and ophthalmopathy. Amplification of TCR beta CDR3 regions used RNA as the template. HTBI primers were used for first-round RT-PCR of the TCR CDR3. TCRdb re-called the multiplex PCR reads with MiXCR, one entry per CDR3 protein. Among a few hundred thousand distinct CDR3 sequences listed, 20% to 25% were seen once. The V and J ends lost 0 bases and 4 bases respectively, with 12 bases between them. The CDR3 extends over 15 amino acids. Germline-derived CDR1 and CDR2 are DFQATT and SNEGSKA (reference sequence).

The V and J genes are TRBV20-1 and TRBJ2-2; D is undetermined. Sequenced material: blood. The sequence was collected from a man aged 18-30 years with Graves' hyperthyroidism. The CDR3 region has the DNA TGCAGTGCTAGAGAGTCCCTGGCGAGCACCGGGGAGCTGTTTTTT. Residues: CSARESLASTGELFF.